The 2 T cell receptor beta chains presented below share a single source sample, sequenced in a study of human T cells and chemical hapten exposure. TCRdb fed the RACE reads into MiXCR, producing one record per CDR3 protein. The sample has approximately 90,000 distinct CDR3 sequences, 8% to 11% seen once. Described time point: patch test 1, 2 weeks after DPC sensitization. Treatment indicated: therapeutic diphenylcyclopropenone sensitization with weekly scalp DPC. Sequenced here: whole blood, sampled in connection with sensitization to the hapten diphenylcyclopropenone (DPC). These receptors all stem from a man in his forties with alopecia areata. Some clones in this sample may be carry-over from other donors' samples.

The rearrangement uses TRBV14 and TRBJ2-1; D gene ambiguous. CDR3 size: 11 residues. With 1 base removed from V and 9 bases from J, the gap between germline ends came to 4 bases. Germline values: CDR1 SGHDN, CDR2 FVKESK. As DNA, the CDR3 is TGTGCCAGCAGCCAAGTCACTGAGCAGTTCTTC. This translates into CASSQVTEQFF.

V and J are TRBV6-1 and TRBJ1-3, with TRBD1 as a possible D gene (5 bases). V was shortened by 3 bases and J by 2 bases, with 8 bases between the two germline ends. The CDR3 length is 14 residues. Germline V CDR1 and CDR2: MNHNS, SASEGT. The CDR3 sequence: CASSDGGAGNTIYF. The CDR3 DNA is TGTGCCAGCAGTGATGGAGGGGCTGGAAACACCATATATTTT.